Listed here are 30 T cell receptor beta chains from one sample, sequenced in a study of cytomegalovirus exposure and HLA in healthy donors. This table comes from immunoSEQ multiplex PCR, and its TCRdb copy is limited to in-frame clones, with some not included. The profile shows roughly 120,000 clones, over 90% of them singletons. Material for sequencing was PBMCs. These receptors were taken from a woman aged 18-29 years in good health and CMV-seronegative.

The chain carries TRBV12-5 and TRBJ2-1; 8 nucleotides agree with TRBD2. This CDR3 is 17 amino acids long. V gave up 0 bases and J gave up 2 bases; unmatched junction bases: 6. The germline CDR1 and CDR2 sequences are LGHNT and FRNRAP. The CDR3 DNA follows: TGTGCTAGTGGTTTGGTAAATTTAGCGGGGCCCTACAATGAGCAGTTCTTC. Translation: CASGLVNLAGPYNEQFF.

CDR3 nucleotide sequence: TGTGCCAGCAGCCCCAGACAGGGGCACTATGGCTACACCTTC. Its translation is CASSPRQGHYGYTF. The chain is built from TRBV7-8 and TRBJ1-2; 8 bases line up with TRBD1. The V gene end was trimmed by 5 bases and the J gene end by 3 bases; junction bases not matched to a gene: 5. The CDR3 covers 14 residues. Germline CDR1 reads SGHVS; CDR2 reads FQNEAQ.

The chain carries TRBV7-3 and TRBJ2-3; 9 bases line up with TRBD2. The ends lost 6 bases at V and 2 bases at J; junction bases unmatched: 12. The CDR3 contains 17 residues. CDR1 SGHTA and CDR2 FQGTGA come from the germline V gene. This CDR3 reads CASSRGAGGPNTDTQYF. The CDR3 DNA sequence: TGTGCCAGCAGTCGAGGAGCGGGGGGCCCTAACACAGATACGCAGTATTTT.

The chain carries TRBV9 and TRBJ2-7; 11 nucleotides match TRBD2. V shed 2 bases and J 0 bases; nucleotides not matched to a gene: 1. Per germline, CDR1 SGDLS and CDR2 YYNGEE. This CDR3 spans 15 amino acids. CDR3 sequence: CASSVGLADSYEQYF. DNA for the CDR3: TGTGCCAGCAGCGTGGGACTAGCGGACTCCTACGAGCAGTACTTC.

V and J are TRBV2 and TRBJ2-2, with a possible D match to TRBD1 (6 bases). The CDR3 is made up of 14 amino acids. The germline gives CDR1 SNHLY, CDR2 FYNNEI. V was cut by 9 bases and J by 1 base, with 12 bases left in between. The CDR3 DNA sequence: TGTGCCAGTCTCCCGACAGGGAACACCGGGGAGCTGTTTTTT. This sequence encodes CASLPTGNTGELFF.

J is TRBJ1-5 and V is TRBV6-1, with TRBD1 matching over 10 bases. The germline V gene encodes CDR1 MNHNS and CDR2 SASEGT. This CDR3 is 15 amino acids long. Unmatched junction bases numbered 9, after V lost 7 bases and J lost 6 bases. The CDR3 DNA is TGTGCCAGCAAACTACCGGGACAGGGGAGTCAGCCCCAGCATTTT. It codes for CASKLPGQGSQPQHF.

This rearrangement joins TRBV6-6 to TRBJ2-1; 11 bases map to TRBD2. This CDR3 is built from 15 residues. Germline assignment: CDR1 MNHNY and CDR2 SVGAGI (reference sequence). V lost 2 bases, J lost 5 bases, and 2 bases stayed unmatched. DNA of the CDR3: TGTGCCAGCAGTTACGTAGCGGGGGGGGACAATGAGCAGTTCTTC. Protein: CASSYVAGGDNEQFF.

The chain is built from TRBV7-3 and TRBJ2-5, with 9 bases lining up with TRBD2. CDR1 is SGHTA and CDR2 is FQGTGA in the germline V gene. V shed 4 bases, J shed 7 bases, and the junction held 7 bases outside the gene matches. This CDR3 is built from 14 residues. The CDR3 region is CASSSSGREGTQYF. The CDR3 bases are TGTGCCAGCAGCTCCTCCGGGCGGGAGGGGACCCAGTACTTC.

Only one count was recorded for this clone. The chain carries TRBV30 and TRBJ2-1, with 9 bases identical to TRBD2. The ends lost 7 bases at V and 5 bases at J; junction bases unmatched: 15. The CDR3 has 16 amino acids. Germline V gives CDR1 GTSNPN, CDR2 SVGIG (reference sequence). The CDR3 loop reads CAYERLAADLNNEQFF. In nucleotides, the CDR3 is TGTGCCTATGAGCGACTAGCGGCCGACCTTAACAATGAGCAGTTCTTC.

This clone occurred a few times. The chain combines TRBV2 with TRBJ1-1; TRBD1 agrees at 8 bases. The CDR3 is 13 residues long. Germline CDR1 SNHLY, CDR2 FYNNEI. The ends lost 10 bases at V and 2 bases at J; junction bases unmatched: 6. The CDR3 bases are TGTGCCACTCAGGGACAGGTCAACACTGAAGCTTTCTTT. It specifies CATQGQVNTEAFF. The whole variable domain, remainder taken from reference TRBV2 and TRBJ1-1, is EPEVTQTPSHQVTQMGQEVILRCVPISNHLYFYWYRQILGQKVEFLVSFYNNEISEKSEIFDDQFSVERPDGSNFTLKIRSTKLEDSAMYFCATQGQVNTEAFFGQGTRLTVV.

This chain connects TRBV7-2 to TRBJ2-1, with TRBD2 matching over 12 bases. Germline V gene lookup returns CDR1 SGHTA and CDR2 FQGNSA. The V gene end was trimmed by 3 bases and the J gene end by 0 bases; junction bases not matched to a gene: 3. The CDR3 is 17 residues long. As DNA, the CDR3 is TGTGCCAGCAGCTTCCGGACTAGCGGGACCTCCTACAATGAGCAGTTCTTC. This gives the protein CASSFRTSGTSYNEQFF.

This clone was seen once. The chain recombines TRBV9 with TRBJ2-7, with D possibly being TRBD1 (5 bases). V gave up 2 bases and J gave up 3 bases, with 9 bases separating them. The length of the CDR3 is 13 residues. Germline V gene data show CDR1 as SGDLS and CDR2 as YYNGEE. The CDR3 nucleotides are TGTGCCAGCAGCGTCGGACATTTCTACGAGCAGTACTTC. It is translated as CASSVGHFYEQYF.

This chain links TRBV4-1 with TRBJ2-7; tentatively, D is TRBD1 (5 bases). Looked up from germline, CDR1 is MGHRA and CDR2 is YSYEKL. This CDR3 has 13 amino acids. V gave up 4 bases and J gave up 0 bases, with 7 bases separating them. In nucleotides, the CDR3 is TGCGCCAGCAGCCTCCAGGGCTCCTACGAGCAGTACTTC. It specifies CASSLQGSYEQYF.

The chain is built from TRBV5-8 and TRBJ2-5; TRBD2 is a possible D gene (5 bases). Germline V CDR1 and CDR2: SGHTS, YDEGEE. The CDR3 runs to 15 residues. Trimming stripped 4 bases from V and 7 bases from J, with 20 bases between. The DNA of the CDR3 is TGTGCCAGCAGCAGTGGGAGCTTGAAATTAGGGACCCAGTACTTC. Translation gives CASSSGSLKLGTQYF.

V is TRBV30 and J is TRBJ1-1; D remains unclear. The V gene's germline CDR1 is GTSNPN and CDR2 SVGIG (reference sequence). The V end was cut by 2 bases, the J end by 10 bases, with 17 bases between. The CDR3 runs 13 residues. In DNA, the CDR3 is TGTGCCTGGAGTCTTCCGTCACCCGGGAGAGCTTTCTTT. This sequence encodes CAWSLPSPGRAFF.

This chain connects TRBV15 to TRBJ2-1; 9 bases fit TRBD1. Germline V gene lookup returns CDR1 LNHNV and CDR2 YYDKDF (reference sequence). V lost 0 bases and J lost 6; bases outside the gene matches: 6. The CDR3 sequence is 16 residues long. The DNA of the CDR3 is TGTGCCACCAGCAGAGATCTCTCGACAGGGGGCAATGAGCAGTTCTTC. Translated, it gives CATSRDLSTGGNEQFF.

This chain connects TRBV9 to TRBJ2-1; 9 bases line up with TRBD2. Germline values: CDR1 SGDLS, CDR2 YYNGEE. V lost 3 bases and J lost 8; bases outside the gene matches: 12. The CDR3 has 16 amino acids. The CDR3 loop is CASSGPTWTSDDEQFF. The DNA for the CDR3 is TGTGCCAGCAGCGGCCCGACCTGGACTAGCGACGATGAGCAGTTCTTC.

The CDR3 spells CASSLQGAGEETQYF. CDR3 nucleotides: TGTGCCAGCAGTCTACAGGGGGCTGGTGAGGAGACCCAGTACTTC. This chain links TRBV28 with TRBJ2-5, with TRBD1 matching over 9 bases. CDR3 size: 15 residues. With V trimmed by 5 bases and J by 5 bases, 9 bases remained unmatched. Looked up from germline, CDR1 is MDHEN and CDR2 is SYDVKM.

This clone has just one count. V is TRBV4-2 and J is TRBJ2-5, with a tentative D call TRBD1 (6 bases). The CDR3 has 15 residues. Germline-derived CDR1 and CDR2 are LGHNA and YNFKEQ. V lost 0 bases, J lost 5 bases, and 13 bases lay in between. CDR3 protein: CASSQDRWGRETQYF. CDR3 DNA: TGTGCCAGCAGCCAAGATCGGTGGGGGCGGGAGACCCAGTACTTC.

V usage is TRBV28 and J usage is TRBJ2-1; no firm D call. The CDR3 is 14 residues long. Germline-derived CDR1 and CDR2 are MDHEN and SYDVKM. Trimming left V 5 bases short and J 0 bases short, with 8 bases between. The CDR3 region is CASSPLRSYNEQFF. The CDR3 DNA sequence: TGTGCCAGCAGTCCCCTCCGCTCCTACAATGAGCAGTTCTTC.

As concerns this clone: Its ends do not fully match the called genes, so a read error is possible. The rearrangement uses TRBV7-7 and TRBJ2-1; D unresolved. CDR1 SSHAT and CDR2 FNYEAQ come from the germline V gene (reference sequence). The CDR3 is 15 amino acids. This CDR3 reads CASSLGISAVGEQFF. CDR3 coding DNA: TGTGCTAGCAGCTTAGGAATATCCGCGGTTGGGGAGCAGTTCTTC.

The CDR3 bases are TGCGCCAGCAGCTTGGCCAGTCAGGGGGCGTCACCCCTCCACTTT. It encodes CASSLASQGASPLHF. This chain connects TRBV5-1 to TRBJ1-6, with 8 bases matching TRBD1. J lost 10 bases, V lost 0 bases, and 6 bases had no gene match. CDR1 is SGHRS and CDR2 is YFSETQ in the germline V gene. This CDR3 is built from 15 residues.

This chain joins TRBV20-1 and TRBJ2-2; perhaps TRBD2 as D (5 bases). Deletions cut 3 bases from V and 7 bases from J, with 6 bases between. CDR3 size: 11 residues. Per germline, CDR1 DFQATT and CDR2 SNEGSKA (reference sequence). The CDR3 sequence is CSASGDGELFF. CDR3 DNA: TGCAGTGCTAGCGGGGACGGGGAGCTGTTTTTT.

V is TRBV29-1 and J is TRBJ2-2; 7 bases agree with TRBD1. CDR3 length: 12 amino acids. Germline values: CDR1 SQVTM, CDR2 ANQGSEA. V was clipped by 6 bases and J by 8 bases; unmatched bases: 6. The CDR3 region is CSVEQGPGELFF. CDR3 DNA: TGCAGCGTAGAACAGGGGCCAGGGGAGCTGTTTTTT.

The rearrangement uses TRBV29-1 and TRBJ1-5, with 7 bases lining up with TRBD1. The trim removed 6 bases at V and 7 bases at J, leaving 9 bases unmatched. From germline, CDR1 is SQVTM and CDR2 ANQGSEA. The CDR3 covers 13 residues. This CDR3 is CSVTLGGGQPQHF. The CDR3, as DNA: TGCAGCGTCACGCTAGGGGGCGGACAGCCCCAGCATTTT.

CDR3 sequence (DNA): TGTGCCAGCAGTGAAGCGGAGGGGTCAAATTCACCCCTCCACTTT. Translation: CASSEAEGSNSPLHF. This chain connects TRBV6-1 to TRBJ1-6; TRBD1 is a possible D gene (5 bases). Per germline, CDR1 MNHNS and CDR2 SASEGT. The CDR3 has 15 amino acids. V lost 0 bases and J lost 7, with 10 bases in between.

V and J are TRBV2 and TRBJ2-7; a possible D gene is TRBD1 (6 bases). This CDR3 comprises 18 residues. Trimming removed 3 bases from V and 0 bases from J, with 21 bases in between. CDR1 is SNHLY, CDR2 FYNNEI, per germline. Here the CDR3 reads CASSDGGLGVLYSYEQYF. As DNA, the CDR3 is TGTGCCAGCAGTGATGGGGGCCTAGGGGTCCTTTACTCCTACGAGCAGTACTTC. Together with reference TRBV2 and TRBJ2-7, the CDR3 gives the full variable domain: EPEVTQTPSHQVTQMGQEVILRCVPISNHLYFYWYRQILGQKVEFLVSFYNNEISEKSEIFDDQFSVERPDGSNFTLKIRSTKLEDSAMYFCASSDGGLGVLYSYEQYFGPGTRLTVT.

The rearrangement links TRBV4-1 to TRBJ2-2, with TRBD1 as a possible D gene (6 bases). The CDR3 has 14 amino acids. Deletions cut 0 bases from V and 6 bases from J, with 8 bases between. The germline gives CDR1 MGHRA, CDR2 YSYEKL. This CDR3 is CASSQDQGPGELFF. DNA for the CDR3: TGCGCCAGCAGCCAAGACCAGGGGCCCGGGGAGCTGTTTTTT.

The rearrangement uses TRBV5-6 and TRBJ2-1; 14 bases agree with TRBD2. The V and J ends lost 3 bases and 9 bases, in that order; junction bases with no gene match: 5. The CDR3 runs to 15 residues. Germline-derived CDR1 and CDR2 are SGHDT and YYEEEE. This CDR3 reads CASSWGLAGEFEQFF. In nucleotides, the CDR3 is TGTGCCAGCAGCTGGGGACTAGCGGGAGAGTTTGAGCAGTTCTTC.

V and J are TRBV5-1 and TRBJ2-5; a weak D match, TRBD1 (5 bases). Germline V gives CDR1 SGHRS, CDR2 YFSETQ. This CDR3 is built from 14 residues. The V end lost 0 bases, the J end lost 4 bases, and 10 bases lay between the germline ends. CDR3 nucleotide sequence: TGCGCCAGCAGCTTGGCAGGGTTAGCAGAGACCCAGTACTTC. It translates to CASSLAGLAETQYF.